Below, 15 T cell receptor beta chains from the same sample are listed, as sequenced in a study of blood T cell repertoires in COVID-19. Generated by immunoSEQ multiplex PCR, the TCRdb table keeps only in-frame clones and is missing some. Of under 90,000 clones in the sample, about 90% were seen once. The material sequenced was peripheral blood. The source of these receptors is a woman in her forties or fifties with COVID-19, enrolled during active disease.

The chain has TRBV28 and TRBJ2-3; 7 bases agree with TRBD1. Germline CDR1 and CDR2: MDHEN and SYDVKM. V shed 6 bases, J shed 0 bases, and the junction held 6 bases outside the gene matches. The CDR3 runs to 15 residues. In nucleotides, the CDR3 is TGTGCCAGCAGGTTAGGGGGCCTTAGCACAGATACGCAGTATTTT. Its protein is CASRLGGLSTDTQYF.

The chain carries TRBV6-2 or TRBV6-3 and TRBJ2-2; 7 nucleotides match TRBD2. Germline lookup yields CDR1 MNHEY and CDR2 SVGEGT. The CDR3 covers 14 residues. The J segment lost 7 bases and the V segment lost 5 bases, leaving 7 bases of the junction unmatched. The CDR3 reads CASSLIAGIGELFF. The CDR3 bases are TGTGCCAGCAGTCTAATAGCGGGCATCGGGGAGCTGTTTTTT.

The chain is built from TRBV28 and TRBJ2-3; no firm D call. Trimming stripped 6 bases from V and 5 bases from J, with 15 bases between. This CDR3 has 14 residues. From germline, CDR1 is MDHEN and CDR2 SYDVKM. The CDR3 reads CASSPPSHRDTQYF. The CDR3 nucleotides read TGTGCCAGCAGCCCCCCGTCGCATAGAGATACGCAGTATTTT.

The chain uses TRBV7-9 and TRBJ1-6; D is possibly TRBD1 (6 bases). The CDR3 runs to 17 residues. Germline loops: CDR1 SEHNR, CDR2 FQNEAQ (reference sequence). Trimming removed 4 bases at V and 7 bases at J, with 20 bases between. This CDR3 is CASSSNPTGLGNSPLHF. Written as DNA, the CDR3 is TGTGCCAGCAGCTCGAACCCTACAGGGCTGGGAAATTCACCCCTCCACTTT.

This clone was counted between two and nine times. The chain is built from TRBV24-1 and TRBJ1-5; D might be TRBD1 (5 bases). The CDR3 covers 13 residues. Trimming left V 4 bases short and J 7 bases short, with 10 bases between. Germline V gives CDR1 KGHDR, CDR2 SFDVKD. The CDR3 protein is CATSDPGGQPQHF. As DNA, the CDR3 is TGTGCCACCAGTGACCCCGGGGGGCAGCCCCAGCATTTT.

The chain employs TRBV7-9 and TRBJ2-7; 12 nucleotides match TRBD1. The germline gives CDR1 SEHNR, CDR2 FQNEAQ (reference sequence). The CDR3 is 16 amino acids. V gave up 4 bases and J gave up 3 bases; unmatched junction bases: 7. CDR3: CASSSRDRGLFYEQYF. CDR3 nucleotide sequence: TGTGCCAGCAGCTCCCGGGACAGGGGGCTTTTCTACGAGCAGTACTTC.

Note on this clone: Germline and junction disagree at one end, which may indicate a read error. The rearrangement uses TRBV2 and TRBJ2-1; no definite D call. This CDR3 region has 12 residues. CDR1 is SNHLY and CDR2 is FYNNEI in the germline V gene. The CDR3 nucleotides are TGTGCCAGCAGTGGAGGAAACCCGGCGATGGTCTTC. Protein: CASSGGNPAMVF.

The CDR3 loop reads CASRPTGSSYNEQFF. The CDR3, as DNA: TGTGCCAGTAGACCGACAGGGAGCTCCTACAATGAGCAGTTCTTC. V and J are TRBV19 and TRBJ2-1, with 7 bases that match TRBD1. Germline values: CDR1 LNHDA, CDR2 SQIVND (reference sequence). CDR3 length: 15 residues. Trimming cost V 6 bases and J 0 bases; bases outside gene matches: 5.

J is TRBJ1-1 and V is TRBV19; tentatively, D is TRBD1 (6 bases). This CDR3 spans 14 amino acids. V dropped 2 bases and J dropped 11 bases, with 18 bases sitting between them. Germline CDR1 and CDR2: LNHDA and SQIVND (reference sequence). CDR3 protein: CASSISPEGGRAFF. The CDR3 nucleotides are TGTGCCAGTAGTATATCCCCCGAGGGGGGGCGGGCTTTCTTT.

The V gene is TRBV30, the J gene TRBJ1-1; D gene ambiguous. The V end lost 5 bases, the J end lost 8 bases, and 12 bases lay between the germline ends. Germline V CDR1 and CDR2: GTSNPN, SVGIG (reference sequence). The CDR3 loop spans 11 amino acids. CDR3 DNA sequence: TGTGCCTGGCATAATCCGGGGGAAGCTTTCTTT. It translates to CAWHNPGEAFF.

V usage is TRBV7-6 and J usage is TRBJ2-1; D perhaps matches TRBD2 (5 bases). CDR3 length equals 12 residues. Germline CDR1 and CDR2: SGHVS and FNYEAQ. V lost 1 base, J lost 8 bases, and 6 bases lay in between. For the CDR3, the DNA is TGTGCCAGCAGCTTAGGGGGAGATGAGCAGTTCTTC. This gives the protein CASSLGGDEQFF.

This clone was detected only once. The rearrangement joins TRBV18 to TRBJ2-1, with 11 bases fitting TRBD2. The CDR3 spans 14 residues. With 4 bases clipped from V and 6 bases from J, the junction kept 2 bases outside the gene matches. Per germline, CDR1 KGHSH and CDR2 LQKENI. The CDR3 coding sequence is TGTGCCAGCTCACTAGCGGGAGGGCCCAATGAGCAGTTCTTC. Residues: CASSLAGGPNEQFF.

This chain connects TRBV4-1 to TRBJ1-4, with D possibly TRBD1 on 6 matching bases. The CDR3 is 15 residues long. Per the germline V gene, CDR1 is MGHRA and CDR2 is YSYEKL. V gave up 0 bases and J gave up 7 bases, with 12 bases separating them. CDR3 bases: TGCGCCAGCAGCCAAGAGTGGGGGCGCAGTGAAAAACTGTTTTTT. It translates to CASSQEWGRSEKLFF.

This clone was observed a single time. This sequence joins TRBV7-9 and TRBJ1-1, with TRBD1 matching 9 bases. There are 17 residues in the CDR3. Germline assignment: CDR1 SEHNR and CDR2 FQNEAQ (reference sequence). Trimming took 4 bases from V and 6 from J; bases not matched to a gene: 15. The CDR3 loop is CASSSYEWTGVEAEAFF. CDR3 DNA: TGTGCCAGCAGCTCCTACGAATGGACAGGGGTAGAGGCTGAAGCTTTCTTT.

The chain has TRBV14 and TRBJ2-5; D is perhaps TRBD1 (5 bases). Germline CDR1 and CDR2: SGHDN and FVKESK. With 2 bases removed from V and 3 bases from J, the gap between germline ends came to 19 bases. This CDR3 comprises 17 residues. CDR3 sequence reads: CASSQIGNRRGKETQYF. The CDR3 bases are TGTGCCAGCAGCCAAATAGGGAACAGGCGTGGAAAAGAGACCCAGTACTTC.